A single sample gave rise to the 26 T cell receptor beta chains below, sequenced in a study of T cell responses to AZD1222 COVID-19 vaccine. Sequencing was performed with immunoSEQ multiplex PCR; in TCRdb, only in-frame clones are kept and a portion is missing. The table records 65,000 to 75,000 clones, roughly 82% of them present only once. The sample here was peripheral blood, taken on day 0 of AZD1222 vaccination. These receptors all come from an adult in good health.

The rearrangement uses TRBV30 and TRBJ1-2; a possible D gene is TRBD1 (5 bases). The V gene's germline CDR1 is GTSNPN and CDR2 SVGIG (reference sequence). V gave up 2 bases and J gave up 6 bases, with 10 bases separating them. This CDR3 has 12 residues. The CDR3 bases are TGTGCCTGGAGTCTATGGGGGGATGGCTACACCTTC. Translated: CAWSLWGDGYTF.

V and J are TRBV18 and TRBJ1-1; possibly TRBD1 for D (6 bases). This CDR3 comprises 15 residues. Germline V CDR1 and CDR2: KGHSH, LQKENI. V shed 6 bases and J shed 6 bases, with 20 bases lying between them. This CDR3 is CASSPITGSDAEAFF. CDR3 nucleotides: TGTGCCAGCTCGCCCATAACAGGGAGCGACGCTGAAGCTTTCTTT.

This chain connects TRBV11-3 to TRBJ2-1; a possible D gene is TRBD1 (6 bases). The CDR3 runs 16 residues. V dropped 4 bases and J dropped 0 bases, with 13 bases sitting between them. Germline-derived CDR1 and CDR2 are SGHNT and YENEEA. The CDR3 DNA sequence: TGTGCCAGCAGCTCCCCACAGGGTCCCTCCTACAATGAGCAGTTCTTC. This sequence encodes CASSSPQGPSYNEQFF.

V and J are TRBV5-1 and TRBJ1-4, with a tentative D call TRBD1 (6 bases). The CDR3 covers 14 residues. The V end lost 4 bases, the J end lost 5 bases, and 12 bases lay between the germline ends. From germline, CDR1 is SGHRS and CDR2 YFSETQ. The CDR3 is CASSVQGPNEKLFF. The CDR3 DNA follows: TGCGCCAGCAGCGTACAGGGCCCAAATGAAAAACTGTTTTTT.

This chain uses TRBV4-1 with TRBJ1-5, with TRBD1 matching 7 bases. With 4 bases clipped from V and 2 bases from J, the junction kept 2 bases outside the gene matches. The CDR3 contains 14 residues. Germline CDR1 reads MGHRA; CDR2 reads YSYEKL. CDR3 in amino acids: CASSRGQGNQPQHF. The CDR3 coding sequence is TGCGCCAGCAGCCGTGGACAGGGCAATCAGCCCCAGCATTTT.

The rearrangement uses TRBV6-6 and TRBJ2-2, with D uncertain. This CDR3 is built from 12 residues. The V gene's germline CDR1 is MNHNY and CDR2 SVGAGI (reference sequence). V lost 5 bases to trimming and J lost 7 bases, with 8 bases between them. The CDR3 spells CASSRDGGELFF. The CDR3 region has the DNA TGTGCCAGCAGTCGAGACGGCGGGGAGCTGTTTTTT.

Points on this clone: At one of its ends the junction is not consistent with the germline gene, which may arise from a read error. V usage is TRBV7-9 and J usage is TRBJ2-5; perhaps TRBD2 as D (5 bases). This CDR3 is 12 amino acids long. CDR1 SEHNR and CDR2 FQNEAQ come from the germline V gene (reference sequence). The CDR3 protein is CASSLAWETQYF. The CDR3, as DNA: TGTGCCAGCAGCCTAGCATGGGAGACCCAGTACTTC.

The gene calls are TRBV28 and TRBJ1-5; D possibly corresponds to TRBD1 (6 bases). The CDR3 has 16 amino acids. Germline CDR1 MDHEN, CDR2 SYDVKM. Trimming pared 5 bases from V and 0 bases from J, leaving 14 bases between. The CDR3 DNA sequence: TGTGCCAGCAGTCCACCAAGGGGGGCTAGCAATCAGCCCCAGCATTTT. Amino acids: CASSPPRGASNQPQHF.

This rearrangement joins TRBV6-5 to TRBJ1-5; the D gene is possibly TRBD1 (5 bases). The CDR3 runs to 15 residues. Trimming shortened V by 0 bases and J by 4 bases, and 10 bases separated the two germline ends. Germline V gives CDR1 MNHEY, CDR2 SVGAGI. The CDR3 DNA is TGTGCCAGCAGTTACTCCGGGGGTGGGAATCAGCCCCAGCATTTT. It specifies CASSYSGGGNQPQHF.

The gene calls are TRBV5-4 and TRBJ2-7, with TRBD1 identical over 7 bases. Germline lookup yields CDR1 SGHNT and CDR2 YYREEE (reference sequence). This CDR3 contains 14 residues. Unmatched junction bases numbered 5, after V lost 4 bases and J lost 1 base. The CDR3 reads CASSTNRGSYEQYF. DNA for the CDR3: TGTGCCAGCAGCACCAACAGGGGTTCCTACGAGCAGTACTTC.

This clone was seen just once. The gene calls are TRBV29-1 and TRBJ2-2, with a tentative D call TRBD1 (6 bases). V was shortened by 7 bases and J by 5 bases, with 8 bases between the two germline ends. There are 11 residues in the CDR3. Germline CDR1 reads SQVTM; CDR2 reads ANQGSEA. The CDR3 sequence is CSGQGTGELFF. For the CDR3, the DNA is TGCAGCGGCCAGGGGACCGGGGAGCTGTTTTTT.

The chain has TRBV3-1 (or the pseudogene TRBV3-2) and TRBJ2-3; D remains ambiguous. The CDR3 extends over 16 amino acids. V was cut by 4 bases and J by 0 bases, with 14 bases left in between. Germline lookup yields CDR1 LGHDT and CDR2 YNNKEL (reference sequence). This chain's CDR3 is CASSPALPLSTDTQYF. The CDR3 DNA reads TGTGCCAGCAGCCCCGCCCTACCCCTTAGCACAGATACGCAGTATTTT.

V and J are TRBV5-1 and TRBJ2-3, with TRBD2 matching 8 bases. CDR3 length: 16 amino acids. The V gene end was trimmed by 4 bases and the J gene end by 6 bases; junction bases not matched to a gene: 13. Germline CDR1 is SGHRS and CDR2 is YFSETQ. Written as DNA, the CDR3 is TGCGCCAGCAGCCGGACTAGCTTAGGCGCGATGGATACGCAGTATTTT. Its translation is CASSRTSLGAMDTQYF.

The V gene is TRBV11-3, the J gene TRBJ1-1, with D unresolved. This CDR3 has 16 residues. Germline values: CDR1 SGHNT, CDR2 YENEEA. The V and J ends lost 5 bases and 1 base respectively, with 17 bases between them. DNA of the CDR3: TGTGCCAGCAGCACGGACCCGGAAAGACAGAACACTGAAGCTTTCTTT. This encodes CASSTDPERQNTEAFF. Filled out from reference TRBV11-3 and TRBJ1-1, the complete variable domain reads EAGVVQSPRYKIIEKKQPVAFWCNPISGHNTLYWYLQNLGQGPELLIRYENEEAVDDSQLPKDRFSAERLKGVDSTLKIQPAELGDSAVYLCASSTDPERQNTEAFFGQGTRLTVV.

This clone appeared a single time. The chain combines TRBV11-3 with TRBJ1-1; D is uncertain. Germline CDR1 is SGHNT and CDR2 is YENEEA. V was pared by 5 bases and J by 3 bases, with 7 bases between. The CDR3 sequence is 12 residues long. CDR3 sequence: CASSASDTEAFF. The CDR3 bases are TGTGCCAGCAGCGCTTCGGACACTGAAGCTTTCTTT. The entire variable domain, with the rest obtained from reference TRBV11-3 and TRBJ1-1, is as follows: EAGVVQSPRYKIIEKKQPVAFWCNPISGHNTLYWYLQNLGQGPELLIRYENEEAVDDSQLPKDRFSAERLKGVDSTLKIQPAELGDSAVYLCASSASDTEAFFGQGTRLTVV.

The count of this clone is one. The V and J genes are TRBV9 and TRBJ2-7; TRBD2 matches 12 bases. Unmatched junction bases numbered 6, after V lost 4 bases and J lost 4 bases. Looked up from germline, CDR1 is SGDLS and CDR2 is YYNGEE. The CDR3 is 15 amino acids. Written as DNA, the CDR3 is TGTGCCAGCAGCCCTAGCGGGGGGGCGGGGTACGAGCAGTACTTC. Its protein is CASSPSGGAGYEQYF. The full variable domain, in which reference TRBV9 and TRBJ2-7 provide the parts outside the CDR3, is DSGVTQTPKHLITATGQRVTLRCSPRSGDLSVYWYQQSLDQGLQFLIQYYNGEERAKGNILERFSAQQFPDLHSELNLSSLELGDSALYFCASSPSGGAGYEQYFGPGTRLTVT.

V gene TRBV2 combines with J gene TRBJ2-3; TRBD1 is a possible D gene (6 bases). Per germline, CDR1 SNHLY and CDR2 FYNNEI. The CDR3 contains 14 residues. V lost 5 bases and J lost 2, with 11 bases in between. CDR3 nucleotide sequence: TGTGCCAGCAGTTATTGGACAGTCACAGATACGCAGTATTTT. Residues: CASSYWTVTDTQYF.

The chain employs TRBV7-2 and TRBJ2-3; D is unresolved. This CDR3 has 14 residues. Trimming removed 5 bases at V and 4 bases at J, with 13 bases between. In germline, CDR1 is SGHTA, CDR2 FQGNSA. CDR3 protein: CASSLKLFADTQYF. For the CDR3, the DNA is TGTGCCAGCAGCCTAAAGCTATTCGCAGATACGCAGTATTTT.

This chain joins TRBV27 and TRBJ1-2; 7 bases agree with TRBD1. Trimming removed 5 bases from V and 7 bases from J; junction bases left unmatched: 10. The CDR3 is made up of 14 amino acids. Germline CDR1 reads MNHEY; CDR2 reads SMNVEV (reference sequence). The CDR3 is CASSPGQWGGGYTF. CDR3 coding DNA: TGTGCCAGCAGTCCGGGACAGTGGGGCGGTGGCTACACCTTC.

V gene TRBV24-1 combines with J gene TRBJ2-1, with 9 nucleotides matching TRBD2. Per germline, CDR1 KGHDR and CDR2 SFDVKD. V was clipped by 5 bases and J by 4 bases; unmatched bases: 2. The CDR3 is 14 amino acids. This chain's CDR3 is CATSAAGGYNEQFF. Written as DNA, the CDR3 is TGTGCCACCAGTGCGGCGGGGGGGTACAATGAGCAGTTCTTC.

The chain recombines TRBV5-4 with TRBJ2-5; possibly TRBD2 for D (6 bases). The ends were cut back, 4 bases at V and 4 bases at J, with 11 bases in the middle. This CDR3 contains 13 residues. The V gene's germline CDR1 is SGHNT and CDR2 YYREEE (reference sequence). CDR3: CASSAGPGETQYF. The CDR3 nucleotides are TGTGCCAGCAGCGCGGGACCCGGAGAGACCCAGTACTTC.

This chain joins TRBV7-2 and TRBJ1-3; D gene uncertain. The CDR3 is made up of 13 amino acids. V lost 2 bases to trimming and J lost 0 bases, with 2 bases between them. Per the germline V gene, CDR1 is SGHTA and CDR2 is FQGNSA. The CDR3 nucleotides are TGTGCCAGCAGCTTAAACTCTGGAAACACCATATATTTT. The encoded protein is CASSLNSGNTIYF.

This clone was seen only a few times. The V gene is TRBV5-1, the J gene TRBJ2-3; TRBD2 matches at 14 bases. The CDR3 length is 17 residues. Germline-derived CDR1 and CDR2 are SGHRS and YFSETQ. After removal of 0 bases from V and 4 bases from J, the junction contained 4 bases not matched to a gene. In DNA, the CDR3 is TGCGCCAGCAGCTTGGGACTAGCGGGAGGGTTGGCAGATACGCAGTATTTT. Amino acid sequence: CASSLGLAGGLADTQYF.

This chain connects TRBV28 to TRBJ1-5, with no clear D. The CDR3 consists of 13 residues. V lost 5 bases and J lost 11, with 16 bases in between. CDR1 is MDHEN and CDR2 is SYDVKM in the germline V gene. The CDR3 loop reads CASSRSPRDSQHF. The CDR3 DNA reads TGTGCCAGCAGTCGTTCCCCTAGGGATTCCCAGCATTTT.

CDR3 DNA: TGTGCCAGCAGGGAACCCTCTGGGGCCAACGTCCTGACTTTC. Protein product: CASREPSGANVLTF. The chain carries TRBV27 and TRBJ2-6, with D hard to call. CDR1 is MNHEY and CDR2 is SMNVEV in the germline V gene (reference sequence). The CDR3 is 14 residues long. V was cut by 6 bases and J by 0 bases, with 6 bases left in between.

This rearrangement joins TRBV6-1 to TRBJ1-5, with D uncertain. V was trimmed by 2 bases and J by 6 bases, leaving 11 bases between them. Germline CDR1 is MNHNS and CDR2 is SASEGT. The CDR3 totals 14 residues. In DNA, the CDR3 is TGTGCCAGCAGTGAACTTTACGGGGTTCAGCCCCAGCATTTT. This sequence encodes CASSELYGVQPQHF.